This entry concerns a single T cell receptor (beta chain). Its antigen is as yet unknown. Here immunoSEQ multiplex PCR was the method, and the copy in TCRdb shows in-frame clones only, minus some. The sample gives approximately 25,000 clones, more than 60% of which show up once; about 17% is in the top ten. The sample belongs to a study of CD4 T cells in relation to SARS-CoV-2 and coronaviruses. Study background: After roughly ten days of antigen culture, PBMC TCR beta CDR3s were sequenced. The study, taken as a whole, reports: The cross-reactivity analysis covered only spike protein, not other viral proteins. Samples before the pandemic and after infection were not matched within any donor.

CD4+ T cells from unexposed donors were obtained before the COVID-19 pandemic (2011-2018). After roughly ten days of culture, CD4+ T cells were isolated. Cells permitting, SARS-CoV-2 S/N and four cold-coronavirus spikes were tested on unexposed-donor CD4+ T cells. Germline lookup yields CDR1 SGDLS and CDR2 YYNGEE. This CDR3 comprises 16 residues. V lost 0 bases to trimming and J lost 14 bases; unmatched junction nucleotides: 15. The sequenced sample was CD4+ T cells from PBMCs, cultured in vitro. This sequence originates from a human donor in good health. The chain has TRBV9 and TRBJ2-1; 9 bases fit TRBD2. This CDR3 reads CASSVGSGGQAGGKFF. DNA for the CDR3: TGTGCCAGCAGCGTAGGTTCGGGGGGTCAAGCGGGAGGAAAGTTCTTC.